The 21 T cell receptor beta chains given below trace back to one sample, sequenced in a study of shared clonotypes between healthy human individuals. TCRdb keeps only in-frame clones here, not all; method: immunoSEQ multiplex PCR. The sample consists of approximately 2,300,000 clones, approximately 90% of them appearing once. Sequences were obtained from naive CD4+ T cells from PBMCs. Subset given: CD45RA+ positively selected. These receptors were obtained from a man between 18 and 29 years old in good health. Some clones in this sample may be carry-over from other donors' samples.

The V call is TRBV11-2, the J call TRBJ2-5; D is uncertain. This CDR3 has 15 amino acids. Trimming took off 0 bases at V and 0 bases at J, with 8 bases between the two ends. In germline, CDR1 is SGHAT, CDR2 FQNNGV. CDR3 in amino acids: CASSLETLYQETQYF. CDR3 DNA sequence: TGTGCCAGCAGCTTAGAAACATTATACCAAGAGACCCAGTACTTC. Drawing the rest from reference TRBV11-2 and TRBJ2-5, the complete variable domain is EAGVAQSPRYKIIEKRQSVAFWCNPISGHATLYWYQQILGQGPKLLIQFQNNGVVDDSQLPKDRFSAERLKGVDSTLKIQPAKLEDSAVYLCASSLETLYQETQYFGPGTRLLVL.

J is TRBJ2-7 and V is TRBV28; 8 bases are a match to TRBD2. Per germline, CDR1 MDHEN and CDR2 SYDVKM. The CDR3 is 15 amino acids. V trimming: 4 bases; J trimming: 4 bases; junction bases outside the gene matches: 9. CDR3 coding DNA: TGTGCCAGCAGTTCCAGCACTAGCGGAGGGTACGAGCAGTACTTC. It translates to CASSSSTSGGYEQYF.

This clone has just a few counts. The chain recombines TRBV10-3 with TRBJ1-3, with 7 bases matching TRBD1. The germline V gene encodes CDR1 ENHRY and CDR2 SYGVKD. V was pared by 5 bases and J by 0 bases, with 4 bases of the junction left unmatched. CDR3 length: 15 residues. The DNA of the CDR3 is TGTGCCATCAGTCAACAGGGGACCTCTGGAAACACCATATATTTT. It translates to CAISQQGTSGNTIYF.

This clone has a single count. The CDR3 is CATSQRQAPPGYTF. CDR3 nucleotide sequence: TGTGCCACCAGCCAACGACAGGCGCCTCCTGGCTACACCTTC. The V call is TRBV15, the J call TRBJ1-2, with D possibly matching TRBD1 (6 bases). This CDR3 has 14 residues. V lost 5 bases, J lost 7 bases, and 17 bases lay in between. Germline assignment: CDR1 LNHNV and CDR2 YYDKDF (reference sequence). Using reference TRBV15 and TRBJ1-2 for the parts outside the CDR3, the full variable domain is DAMVIQNPRYQVTQFGKPVTLSCSQTLNHNVMYWYQQKSSQAPKLLFHYYDKDFNNEADTPDNFQSRRPNTSFCFLDIRSPGLGDTAMYLCATSQRQAPPGYTFGSGTRLTVV.

Remarks on this clone: In the same sample, other DNA sequences code for this CDR3. The gene calls are TRBV28 and TRBJ2-7, with 8 bases aligning to TRBD2. In germline, CDR1 is MDHEN, CDR2 SYDVKM. CDR3 length equals 13 residues. J was trimmed by 0 bases and V by 5 bases; bases with no gene match: 0. The CDR3 spells CASSTSGSYEQYF. DNA for the CDR3: TGTGCCAGCAGTACTAGCGGCTCCTACGAGCAGTACTTC.

The chain joins TRBV28 to TRBJ2-7, with D maybe TRBD2 (6 bases). Germline CDR1 MDHEN, CDR2 SYDVKM. The CDR3 is 13 amino acids. V gave up 2 bases and J gave up 6 bases, with 11 bases separating them. CDR3 coding DNA: TGTGCCAGCAGTTTACCAGGACTACCCGAGCAGTACTTC. Protein: CASSLPGLPEQYF.

This chain links TRBV6-5 with TRBJ2-7; D ambiguous. The CDR3 contains 13 residues. Germline V lookup: CDR1 MNHEY, CDR2 SVGAGI. Trimming removed 2 bases at V and 4 bases at J, with 9 bases between. In DNA form, the CDR3 reads TGTGCCAGCAGTTACGCGGACGGATACGAGCAGTACTTC. Translation gives CASSYADGYEQYF.

The genes are TRBV7-9 and TRBJ1-4; TRBD1 is a possible D gene (6 bases). The CDR3 loop spans 15 amino acids. Trimming removed 4 bases at V and 8 bases at J, with 17 bases between. Germline V gene lookup returns CDR1 SEHNR and CDR2 FQNEAQ (reference sequence). The CDR3 DNA sequence: TGTGCCAGCAGCTCCAGCAGGGGAATCGCGGAAAAACTGTTTTTT. Its translation is CASSSSRGIAEKLFF.

The rearrangement uses TRBV11-3 and TRBJ2-1; 7 nucleotides agree with TRBD2. Trimming took 5 bases from V and 10 from J; bases not matched to a gene: 5. The CDR3 runs 12 residues. CDR1 and CDR2 (germline): SGHNT, YENEEA. The CDR3 here is CASSGGEGEQFF. As DNA, the CDR3 is TGTGCCAGCAGCGGAGGGGAGGGAGAGCAGTTCTTC.

The V gene is TRBV5-1, the J gene TRBJ1-3; 8 nucleotides agree with TRBD1. The germline V gene encodes CDR1 SGHRS and CDR2 YFSETQ. The CDR3 is made up of 16 amino acids. J was trimmed by 2 bases and V by 4 bases; bases with no gene match: 8. The CDR3 sequence is CASSENGQGAGNTIYF. CDR3 coding DNA: TGCGCCAGCAGCGAAAATGGACAGGGTGCTGGAAACACCATATATTTT.

The chain couples TRBV18 to TRBJ1-5; 8 nucleotides match TRBD1. The CDR3 sequence is 14 residues long. Germline V gene data show CDR1 as KGHSH and CDR2 as LQKENI. Losses at the gene ends were 6 bases for V and 7 bases for J; bases not matched to a gene: 8. The CDR3 here is CASSVEQGGQPQHF. The CDR3 DNA sequence: TGTGCCAGCTCTGTCGAACAGGGGGGGCAGCCCCAGCATTTT. Complete variable domain (other parts from reference TRBV18 and TRBJ1-5): NAGVMQNPRHLVRRRGQEARLRCSPMKGHSHVYWYRQLPEEGLKFMVYLQKENIIDESGMPKERFSAEFPKEGPSILRIQQVVRGDSAAYFCASSVEQGGQPQHFGDGTRLSIL.

To note about this clone: Within the sample, other DNA sequences also encode this same CDR3. The chain joins TRBV30 to TRBJ2-3; D possibly uses TRBD1 or TRBD2 (6 bases each). CDR1 GTSNPN and CDR2 SVGIG come from the germline V gene (reference sequence). The CDR3 spans 12 residues. V was cut by 4 bases and J by 6 bases, with 11 bases left in between. The CDR3 sequence: CAWTPGADTQYF. The CDR3 coding sequence is TGTGCCTGGACCCCGGGGGCCGATACGCAGTATTTT.

The V and J genes are TRBV9 and TRBJ2-2, with D perhaps TRBD1 or TRBD2 (5 bases each). The CDR3 has 16 amino acids. V lost 0 bases to trimming and J lost 4 bases, with 13 bases between them. Germline V gene sequence: CDR1 SGDLS, CDR2 YYNGEE. The CDR3 DNA follows: TGTGCCAGCAGCGTAGCCTGGGGGAGAGGCACCGGGGAGCTGTTTTTT. It encodes CASSVAWGRGTGELFF.

V usage is TRBV28 and J usage is TRBJ1-5; 8 positions agree with TRBD1. This CDR3 comprises 15 residues. CDR1 is MDHEN and CDR2 is SYDVKM in the germline V gene. The J segment lost 3 bases and the V segment lost 5 bases, leaving 6 bases of the junction unmatched. The CDR3 DNA reads as TGTGCCAGCAGTCCTACGACAGGGGCCAATCAGCCCCAGCATTTT. Encoded protein: CASSPTTGANQPQHF. Full variable domain (missing parts from reference TRBV28 and TRBJ1-5): DVKVTQSSRYLVKRTGEKVFLECVQDMDHENMFWYRQDPGLGLRLIYFSYDVKMKEKGDIPEGYSVSREKKERFSLILESASTNQTSMYLCASSPTTGANQPQHFGDGTRLSIL.

The rearrangement uses TRBV6-6 and TRBJ2-5; TRBD2 is a possible D gene (6 bases). V gave up 6 bases and J gave up 5 bases, with 13 bases separating them. This CDR3 is built from 13 residues. Germline V gene data show CDR1 as MNHNY and CDR2 as SVGAGI (reference sequence). The CDR3: CASSMEGRETQYF. The CDR3 nucleotides are TGTGCCAGCAGCATGGAGGGTCGGGAGACCCAGTACTTC.

About this clone: This specimen includes other DNA sequences encoding the same CDR3. The chain is built from TRBV5-1 and TRBJ2-7; possibly TRBD2 for D (6 bases). The CDR3 is made up of 13 amino acids. CDR1 is SGHRS and CDR2 is YFSETQ in the germline V gene. The germline V and J ends were trimmed by 0 bases and 7 bases, with 11 bases remaining between them. CDR3 amino acids: CASSLVVGGEQYF. CDR3 bases: TGCGCCAGCAGCTTGGTAGTTGGGGGGGAGCAGTACTTC.

The CDR3 bases are TGTGCCAGCAGTCTACAGCGAGAGACCCAGTACTTC. This encodes CASSLQRETQYF. This chain links TRBV6-1 with TRBJ2-5; D call uncertain. Germline V CDR1 and CDR2: MNHNS, SASEGT. CDR3 length: 12 residues. Trimming took 5 bases from V and 4 from J, leaving 8 bases between them.

DNA of the CDR3: TGTGCCAGCAGTTTCCAGACGACAGGGATTCACGAGCAGTACTTC. Translated, it gives CASSFQTTGIHEQYF. V gene TRBV6-5 combines with J gene TRBJ2-7; TRBD1 aligns across 7 bases. The germline CDR1 and CDR2 sequences are MNHEY and SVGAGI. The J segment lost 5 bases and the V segment lost 4 bases, leaving 11 bases of the junction unmatched. The CDR3 spans 15 residues.

V is TRBV15 and J is TRBJ2-3, with D hard to call. V was cut by 1 base and J by 2 bases, with 16 bases left in between. From germline, CDR1 is LNHNV and CDR2 YYDKDF (reference sequence). This CDR3 spans 17 amino acids. The CDR3 reads CATSRGLALGNTDTQYF. The DNA of the CDR3 is TGTGCCACCAGCAGAGGTTTGGCGTTGGGGAACACAGATACGCAGTATTTT. The entire variable domain, with the rest obtained from reference TRBV15 and TRBJ2-3, is as follows: DAMVIQNPRYQVTQFGKPVTLSCSQTLNHNVMYWYQQKSSQAPKLLFHYYDKDFNNEADTPDNFQSRRPNTSFCFLDIRSPGLGDTAMYLCATSRGLALGNTDTQYFGPGTRLTVL.

This chain connects TRBV4-1 to TRBJ1-2, with TRBD1 matching over 10 bases. V dropped 6 bases and J dropped 5; count of bases not matched to a gene: 15. Looked up from germline, CDR1 is MGHRA and CDR2 is YSYEKL. The CDR3 consists of 17 residues. CDR3 loop: CASSLRDRGDGGYGYTF. CDR3 coding DNA: TGCGCCAGCAGTCTCCGGGACAGGGGAGACGGGGGGTATGGCTACACCTTC.

V gene TRBV7-9 combines with J gene TRBJ2-3, with a weak D call TRBD2 (5 bases). Germline loops: CDR1 SEHNR, CDR2 FQNEAQ (reference sequence). The length of the CDR3 is 15 residues. V was shortened by 5 bases and J by 0 bases, with 12 bases between the two germline ends. The CDR3, as DNA: TGTGCCAGCAGCCCCCGTGAGGGTAGCACAGATACGCAGTATTTT. It encodes CASSPREGSTDTQYF.